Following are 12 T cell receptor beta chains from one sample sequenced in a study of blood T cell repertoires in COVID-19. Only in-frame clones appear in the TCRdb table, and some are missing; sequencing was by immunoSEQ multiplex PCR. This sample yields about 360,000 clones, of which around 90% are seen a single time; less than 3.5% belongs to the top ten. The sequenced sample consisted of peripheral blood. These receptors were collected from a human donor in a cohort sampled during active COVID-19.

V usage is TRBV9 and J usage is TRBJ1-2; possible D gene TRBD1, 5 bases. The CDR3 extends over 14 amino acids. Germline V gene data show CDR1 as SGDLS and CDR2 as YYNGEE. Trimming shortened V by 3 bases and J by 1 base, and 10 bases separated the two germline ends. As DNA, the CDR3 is TGTGCCAGCAGCGGCAGGGTGGGTAACTATGGCTACACCTTC. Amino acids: CASSGRVGNYGYTF.

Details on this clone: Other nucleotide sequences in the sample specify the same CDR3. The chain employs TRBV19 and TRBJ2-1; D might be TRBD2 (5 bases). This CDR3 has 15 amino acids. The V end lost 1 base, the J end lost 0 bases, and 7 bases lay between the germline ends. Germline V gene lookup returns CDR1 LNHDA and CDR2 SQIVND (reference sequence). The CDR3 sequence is CASSIGRGSYNEQFF. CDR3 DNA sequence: TGTGCCAGTAGTATAGGTCGGGGCTCCTACAATGAGCAGTTCTTC.

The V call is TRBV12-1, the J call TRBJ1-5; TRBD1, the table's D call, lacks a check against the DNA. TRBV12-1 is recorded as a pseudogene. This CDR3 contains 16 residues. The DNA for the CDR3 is TGTGCCAGCAGCTTTGATTGGTCCAGAAGCAATCAGCCCCAGCATTTT. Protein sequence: CASSFDWSRSNQPQHF.

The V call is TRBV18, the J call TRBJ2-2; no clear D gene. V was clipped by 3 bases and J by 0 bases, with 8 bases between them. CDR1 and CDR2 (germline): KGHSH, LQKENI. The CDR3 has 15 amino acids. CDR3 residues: CASSPSGANTGELFF. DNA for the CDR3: TGTGCCAGCTCACCCTCCGGAGCGAACACCGGGGAGCTGTTTTTT.

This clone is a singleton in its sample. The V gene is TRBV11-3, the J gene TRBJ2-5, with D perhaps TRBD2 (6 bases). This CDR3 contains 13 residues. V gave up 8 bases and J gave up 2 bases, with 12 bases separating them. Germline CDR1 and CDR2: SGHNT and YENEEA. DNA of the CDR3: TGTGCCAGCGCGAGGAGGGGTCAAGAGACCCAGTACTTC. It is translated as CASARRGQETQYF.

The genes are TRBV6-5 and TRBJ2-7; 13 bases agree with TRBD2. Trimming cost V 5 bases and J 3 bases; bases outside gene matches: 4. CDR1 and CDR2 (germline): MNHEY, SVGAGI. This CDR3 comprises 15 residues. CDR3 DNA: TGTGCCAGCAGTATCGGACTAGCGGGAGTCTACGAGCAGTACTTC. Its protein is CASSIGLAGVYEQYF.

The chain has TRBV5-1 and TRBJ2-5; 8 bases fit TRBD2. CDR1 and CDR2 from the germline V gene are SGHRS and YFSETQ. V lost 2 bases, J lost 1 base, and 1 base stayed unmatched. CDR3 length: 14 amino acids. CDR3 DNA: TGCGCCAGCAGCTTTACTAGCGGCCAAGAGACCCAGTACTTC. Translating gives CASSFTSGQETQYF.

The chain's CDR3 is CAVSPGQGSYEQYF. CDR3 nucleotides: TGCGCCGTTTCACCGGGACAGGGCTCCTACGAGCAGTACTTC. This chain connects TRBV4-1 to TRBJ2-7; 9 nucleotides match TRBD1. This CDR3 is built from 14 residues. V lost 11 bases, J lost 0 bases, and 8 bases stayed unmatched. The germline V gene encodes CDR1 MGHRA and CDR2 YSYEKL.

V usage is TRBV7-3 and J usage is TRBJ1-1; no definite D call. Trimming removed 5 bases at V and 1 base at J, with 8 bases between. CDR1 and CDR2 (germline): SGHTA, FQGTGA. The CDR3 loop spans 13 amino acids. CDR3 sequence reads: CASSVNRNTEAFF. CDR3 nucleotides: TGTGCCAGCAGCGTCAACAGGAACACTGAAGCTTTCTTT.

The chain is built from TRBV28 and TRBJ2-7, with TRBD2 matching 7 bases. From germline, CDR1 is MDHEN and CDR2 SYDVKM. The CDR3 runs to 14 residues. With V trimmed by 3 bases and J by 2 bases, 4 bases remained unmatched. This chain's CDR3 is CASSLVLAAYEQYF. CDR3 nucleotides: TGTGCCAGCAGTTTGGTGCTAGCGGCCTACGAGCAGTACTTC. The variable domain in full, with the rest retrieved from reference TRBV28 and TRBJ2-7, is DVKVTQSSRYLVKRTGEKVFLECVQDMDHENMFWYRQDPGLGLRLIYFSYDVKMKEKGDIPEGYSVSREKKERFSLILESASTNQTSMYLCASSLVLAAYEQYFGPGTRLTVT.

The CDR3 region is CASSTGLEGNTGELFF. The CDR3 DNA follows: TGTGCCAGCAGCACGGGACTGGAGGGGAACACCGGGGAGCTGTTTTTT. The chain uses TRBV7-3 and TRBJ2-2; D may be TRBD2 (6 bases). The V end lost 5 bases, the J end lost 1 base, and 14 bases lay between the germline ends. The CDR3 is made up of 16 amino acids. Germline CDR1 SGHTA, CDR2 FQGTGA.

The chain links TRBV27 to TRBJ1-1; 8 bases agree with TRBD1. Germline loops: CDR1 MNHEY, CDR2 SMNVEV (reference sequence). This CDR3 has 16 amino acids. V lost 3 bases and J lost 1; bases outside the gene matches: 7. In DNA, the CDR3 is TGTGCCAGCAGTTTCGGCAGGGGGCCCCCGAACACTGAAGCTTTCTTT. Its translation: CASSFGRGPPNTEAFF.